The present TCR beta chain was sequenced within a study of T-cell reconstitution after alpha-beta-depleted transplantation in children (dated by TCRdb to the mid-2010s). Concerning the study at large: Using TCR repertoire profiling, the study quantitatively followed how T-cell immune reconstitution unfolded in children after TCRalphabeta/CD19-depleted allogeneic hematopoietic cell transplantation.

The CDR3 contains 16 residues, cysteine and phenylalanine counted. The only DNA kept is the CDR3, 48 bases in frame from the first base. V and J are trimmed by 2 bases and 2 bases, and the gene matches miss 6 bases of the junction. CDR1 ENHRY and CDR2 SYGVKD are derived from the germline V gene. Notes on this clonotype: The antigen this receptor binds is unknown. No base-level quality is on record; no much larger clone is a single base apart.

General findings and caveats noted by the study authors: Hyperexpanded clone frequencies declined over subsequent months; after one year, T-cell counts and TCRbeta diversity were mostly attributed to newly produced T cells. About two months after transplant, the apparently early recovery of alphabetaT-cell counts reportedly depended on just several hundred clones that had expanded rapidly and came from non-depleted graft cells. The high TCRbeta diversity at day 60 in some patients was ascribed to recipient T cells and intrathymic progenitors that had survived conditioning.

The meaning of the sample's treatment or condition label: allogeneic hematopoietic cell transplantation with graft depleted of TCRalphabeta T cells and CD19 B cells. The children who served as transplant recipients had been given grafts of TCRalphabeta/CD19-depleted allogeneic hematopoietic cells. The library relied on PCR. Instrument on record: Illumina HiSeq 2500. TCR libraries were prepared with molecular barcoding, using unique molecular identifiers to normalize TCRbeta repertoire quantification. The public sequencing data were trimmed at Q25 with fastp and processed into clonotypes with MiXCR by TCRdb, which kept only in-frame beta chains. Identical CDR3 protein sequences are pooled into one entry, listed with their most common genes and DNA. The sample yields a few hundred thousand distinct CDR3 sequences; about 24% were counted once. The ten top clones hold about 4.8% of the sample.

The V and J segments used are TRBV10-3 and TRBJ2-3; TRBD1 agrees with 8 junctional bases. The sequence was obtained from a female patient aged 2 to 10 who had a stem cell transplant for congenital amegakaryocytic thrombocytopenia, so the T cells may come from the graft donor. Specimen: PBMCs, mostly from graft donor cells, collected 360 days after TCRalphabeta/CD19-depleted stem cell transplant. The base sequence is TGTGCCATCAGTGAGCGGACAGGGATCTTCACAGATACGCAGTATTTT. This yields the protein CAISERTGIFTDTQYF.